The clone carrying this TCR beta chain came up once. Germline-derived CDR1 and CDR2 are SEHNR and FQNEAQ (reference sequence). This CDR3 has 15 residues. Trimming at V came to 1 base and at J to 1 base, leaving 2 bases not matched to a gene. The data originate from a study of OX40 agonist ivuxolimab in advanced cancers. Generated by immunoSEQ multiplex PCR, the TCRdb table keeps only in-frame clones and is missing some. Altogether approximately 68,000 clones are present, 91% being singletons, with the ten largest covering about 0.95%. The sequenced sample was CD4+ or CD8+ T cells sorted from blood, obtained in a trial of the OX40 agonist ivuxolimab. The chain is built from TRBV7-9 and TRBJ2-7; TRBD1 aligns across 9 bases. This TCR was recovered from an adult with an advanced solid tumor such as melanoma, head and neck, liver or kidney cancer. The CDR3 DNA follows: TGTGCCAGCAGCTTAGGGGACAGGGTTTCCTACGAGCAGTACTTC. Its protein product is CASSLGDRVSYEQYF. Supplemented by reference TRBV7-9 and TRBJ2-7, the full variable domain reads DTGVSQNPRHKITKRGQNVTFRCDPISEHNRLYWYRQTLGQGPEFLTYFQNEAQLEKSRLLSDRFSAERPKGSFSTLEIQRTEQGDSAMYLCASSLGDRVSYEQYFGPGTRLTVT.